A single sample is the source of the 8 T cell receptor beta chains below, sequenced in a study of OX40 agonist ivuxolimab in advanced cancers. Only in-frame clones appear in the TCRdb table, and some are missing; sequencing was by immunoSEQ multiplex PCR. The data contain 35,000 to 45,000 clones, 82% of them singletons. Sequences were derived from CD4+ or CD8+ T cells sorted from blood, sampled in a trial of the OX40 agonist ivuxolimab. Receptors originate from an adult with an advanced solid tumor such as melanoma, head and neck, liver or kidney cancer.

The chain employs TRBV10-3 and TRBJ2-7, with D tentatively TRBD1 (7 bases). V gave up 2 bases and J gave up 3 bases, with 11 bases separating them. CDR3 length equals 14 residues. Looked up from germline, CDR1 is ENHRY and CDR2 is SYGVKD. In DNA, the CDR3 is TGTGCCATCAGTGAGCCGCGGGACAGCTACGAGCAGTACTTC. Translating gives CAISEPRDSYEQYF.

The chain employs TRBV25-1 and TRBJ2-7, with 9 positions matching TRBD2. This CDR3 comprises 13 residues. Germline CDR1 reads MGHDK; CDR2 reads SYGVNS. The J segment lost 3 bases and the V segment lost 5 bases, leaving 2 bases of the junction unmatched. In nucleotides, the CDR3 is TGTGCCAGCAGTCCACTAGCGGGCTACGAGCAGTACTTC. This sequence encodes CASSPLAGYEQYF.

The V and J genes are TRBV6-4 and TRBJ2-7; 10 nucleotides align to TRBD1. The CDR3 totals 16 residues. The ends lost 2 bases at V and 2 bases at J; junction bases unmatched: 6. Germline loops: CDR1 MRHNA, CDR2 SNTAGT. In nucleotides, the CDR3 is TGTGCCAGCAGTGACATCGCGACAGGGGGCCCCTACGAGCAGTACTTC. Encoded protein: CASSDIATGGPYEQYF.

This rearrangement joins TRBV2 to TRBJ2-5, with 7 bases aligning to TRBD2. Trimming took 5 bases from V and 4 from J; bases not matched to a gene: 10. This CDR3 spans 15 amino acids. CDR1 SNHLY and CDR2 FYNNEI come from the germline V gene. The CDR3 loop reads CASSKGLTFGETQYF. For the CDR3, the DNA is TGTGCCAGCAGTAAGGGACTAACTTTCGGAGAGACCCAGTACTTC.

This CDR3 is CASSLVGLAGVADTQYF. As DNA, the CDR3 is TGCGCCAGCAGCTTGGTTGGACTAGCGGGAGTGGCAGATACGCAGTATTTT. J is TRBJ2-3 and V is TRBV5-1; TRBD2 matches at 13 bases. CDR1 and CDR2 from the germline V gene are SGHRS and YFSETQ. V trimming: 0 bases; J trimming: 4 bases; junction bases outside the gene matches: 5. The CDR3 is 17 amino acids.

The CDR3 protein is CASSSPGQLNQPQHF. CDR3 nucleotides: TGTGCCAGCAGCTCGCCGGGACAGCTCAATCAGCCCCAGCATTTT. The chain uses TRBV7-8 and TRBJ1-5, with TRBD1 identical over 7 bases. CDR1 is SGHVS and CDR2 is FQNEAQ in the germline V gene. This CDR3 region has 15 residues. V lost 4 bases to trimming and J lost 3 bases; unmatched junction nucleotides: 6.

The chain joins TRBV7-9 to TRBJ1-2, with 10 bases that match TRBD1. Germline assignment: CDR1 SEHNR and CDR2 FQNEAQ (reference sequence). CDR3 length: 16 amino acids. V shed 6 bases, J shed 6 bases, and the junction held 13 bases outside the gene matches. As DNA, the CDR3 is TGTGCCAGCAGTTTTTCCGGGACAGGGGATTTGGATGGCTACACCTTC. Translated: CASSFSGTGDLDGYTF.

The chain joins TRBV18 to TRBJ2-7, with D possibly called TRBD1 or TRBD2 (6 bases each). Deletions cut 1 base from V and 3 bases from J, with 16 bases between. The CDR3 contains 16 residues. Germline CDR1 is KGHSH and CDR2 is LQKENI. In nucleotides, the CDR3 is TGTGCCAGCTCACCACAGAACTCGGGGGCAAACTACGAGCAGTACTTC. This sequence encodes CASSPQNSGANYEQYF.